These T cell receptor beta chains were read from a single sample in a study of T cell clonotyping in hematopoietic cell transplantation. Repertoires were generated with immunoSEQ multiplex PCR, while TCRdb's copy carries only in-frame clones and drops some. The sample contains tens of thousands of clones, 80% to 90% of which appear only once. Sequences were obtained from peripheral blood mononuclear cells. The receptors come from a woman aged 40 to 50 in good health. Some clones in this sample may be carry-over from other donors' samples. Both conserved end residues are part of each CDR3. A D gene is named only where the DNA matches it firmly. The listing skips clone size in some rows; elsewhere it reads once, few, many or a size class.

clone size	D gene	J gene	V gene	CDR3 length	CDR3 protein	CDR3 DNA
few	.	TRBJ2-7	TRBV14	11	CASSKTSEQYF	TGTGCCAGCAGCAAGACGAGCGAGCAGTACTTC
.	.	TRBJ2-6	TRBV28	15	CASTPGGSGANVLTF	TGTGCCAGCACCCCCGGAGGGTCTGGGGCCAACGTCCTGACTTTC
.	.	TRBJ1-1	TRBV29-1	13	CSVGSGMNTEAFF	TGCAGCGTTGGTTCAGGTATGAACACTGAAGCTTTCTTT
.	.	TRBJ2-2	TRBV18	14	CASSPPGYTGELFF	TGTGCCAGCTCACCACCCGGATACACCGGGGAGCTGTTTTTT
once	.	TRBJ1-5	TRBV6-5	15	CASSSQTGLNQPQHF	TGTGCCAGCAGTTCCCAGACAGGTCTGAATCAGCCCCAGCATTTT
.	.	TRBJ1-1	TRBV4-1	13	CASSRDVKPEAFF	TGCGCCAGCAGCCGGGATGTCAAGCCTGAAGCTTTCTTT
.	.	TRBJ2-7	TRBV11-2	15	CASSLSLRSAYEQYF	TGTGCCAGCAGCTTATCCCTTCGGAGCGCATACGAGCAGTACTTC
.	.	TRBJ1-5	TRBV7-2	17	CASSRTPGEGSNQPQHF	TGTGCCAGCAGCCGAACCCCAGGGGAAGGTAGCAATCAGCCCCAGCATTTT
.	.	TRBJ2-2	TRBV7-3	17	CASSLNSAGLNTGELFF	TGTGCCAGCAGCTTAAATTCGGCGGGACTCAACACCGGGGAGCTGTTTTTT
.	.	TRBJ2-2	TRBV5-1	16	CASSFQLAGAAGELFF	TGCGCCAGCAGCTTCCAACTAGCCGGAGCGGCCGGGGAGCTGTTTTTT
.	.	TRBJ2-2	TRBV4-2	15	CASSRDPQGPGELFF	TGTGCCAGCAGCCGTGACCCACAGGGACCCGGGGAGCTGTTTTTT
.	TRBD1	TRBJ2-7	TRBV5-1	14	CASSPGQGPYEQYF	TGCGCCAGCAGCCCGGGACAGGGGCCGTACGAGCAGTACTTC
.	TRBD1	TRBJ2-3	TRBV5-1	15	CASSVGTGDTDTQYF	TGCGCCAGCAGCGTCGGGACAGGGGACACAGATACGCAGTATTTT
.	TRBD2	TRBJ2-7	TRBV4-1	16	CASSQATSLNLYEQYF	TGCGCCAGCAGCCAGGCGACTAGCCTTAACTTATACGAGCAGTACTTC
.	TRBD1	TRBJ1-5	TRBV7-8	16	CASSADRAGSNQPQHF	TGTGCCAGCAGCGCGGACAGGGCGGGCAGCAATCAGCCCCAGCATTTT
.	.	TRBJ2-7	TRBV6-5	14	CASSAALGLLEQYF	TGTGCCAGCAGTGCGGCGCTCGGCCTCCTCGAGCAGTACTTC
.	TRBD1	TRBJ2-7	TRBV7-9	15	CASSRSTGDSYEQYF	TGTGCCAGCAGCCGATCGACAGGGGACAGCTACGAGCAGTACTTC
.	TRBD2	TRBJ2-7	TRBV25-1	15	CASSEGGLAGYEQYF	TGTGCCAGCAGTGAGGGTGGTCTAGCGGGTTACGAGCAGTACTTC
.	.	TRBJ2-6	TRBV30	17	CASTPLEWATGANVLTF	TGTGCCTCCACACCCCTAGAGTGGGCCACTGGGGCCAACGTCCTGACTTTC
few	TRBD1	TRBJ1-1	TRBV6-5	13	CASVGQGLPEAFF	TGTGCCAGCGTCGGACAGGGCCTGCCTGAAGCTTTCTTT
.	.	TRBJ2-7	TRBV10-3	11	CAISEGPEQYF	TGTGCCATCAGTGAGGGGCCAGAGCAGTACTTC
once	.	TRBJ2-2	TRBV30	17	CAWSVRLESLNTGELFF	TGTGCCTGGAGTGTGAGGCTCGAATCTTTGAACACCGGGGAGCTGTTTTTT